These 9 T cell receptor beta chains originate from one sample sequenced in a study of CD8 T cell repertoires and HIV-1 epitope variants. Assay: immunoSEQ multiplex PCR; the TCRdb copy retains only in-frame clones and omits some. The sample includes some 6,500 clones, more than 60% of them seen just once. No antigens are known for them. Sequencing input: cultured CD8+ T cells derived from PBMCs. These receptors were obtained from a male donor with HIV.

J is TRBJ2-7 and V is TRBV4-3, with D maybe TRBD1 (5 bases). The CDR3 spans 15 residues. Germline lookup yields CDR1 LGHNA and CDR2 YSLEER. Trimming removed 1 base at V and 2 bases at J, with 12 bases between. The CDR3: CASSQVSPGTYEQYF. The CDR3 bases are TGCGCCAGCAGCCAAGTTTCCCCAGGGACCTACGAGCAGTACTTC.

J is TRBJ1-1 and V is TRBV16; D not certain. The CDR3 runs to 14 residues. Trimming removed 4 bases at V and 0 bases at J, with 9 bases between. Germline CDR1 and CDR2: KGHSY and FQNENV. The CDR3 here is CASSLNTLNTEAFF. The CDR3 DNA sequence: TGTGCCAGCAGCCTAAATACTTTGAACACTGAAGCTTTCTTT.

This sequence joins TRBV10-3 and TRBJ1-2; a weak D match, TRBD1 (6 bases). The ends were cut back, 7 bases at V and 8 bases at J, with 17 bases in the middle. CDR1 and CDR2 from the germline V gene are ENHRY and SYGVKD. This CDR3 is 13 amino acids long. CDR3 residues: CAIIIPQGNGYTF. In DNA form, the CDR3 reads TGTGCCATCATCATTCCACAGGGTAACGGCTACACCTTC.

This chain uses TRBV29-1 with TRBJ2-7; weak D call: TRBD2 (8 bases). V was shortened by 4 bases and J by 2 bases, with 15 bases between the two germline ends. This CDR3 contains 14 residues. Germline CDR1 SQVTM, CDR2 ANQGSEA. DNA of the CDR3: TGCAGCGTTGCCGGGGGGGACAGCGCCTACGAGCAGTACTTC. This translates into CSVAGGDSAYEQYF.

The V and J genes are TRBV5-6 and TRBJ2-1; 10 bases fit TRBD2. The CDR3 is made up of 15 amino acids. The V gene's germline CDR1 is SGHDT and CDR2 YYEEEE. J gave up 3 bases and V 0 bases, and 0 bases lay outside the gene matches. CDR3 coding DNA: TGTGCCAGCAGCTTGGGGACTAGCGGCTACAATGAGCAGTTCTTC. Its protein is CASSLGTSGYNEQFF.

The gene calls are TRBV7-2 and TRBJ1-3; 8 bases map to TRBD1. J was trimmed by 4 bases and V by 3 bases; bases with no gene match: 2. Germline CDR1 SGHTA, CDR2 FQGNSA. This CDR3 spans 14 amino acids. The CDR3 protein is CASSLTGAGNTIYF. In DNA, the CDR3 is TGTGCCAGCAGCTTGACAGGGGCCGGAAACACCATATATTTT.

The CDR3 reads CASSYLSGAYEQYF. The CDR3 nucleotides are TGTGCCAGCAGTTACCTTAGCGGAGCCTACGAGCAGTACTTC. The chain employs TRBV6-5 and TRBJ2-7, with D tentatively TRBD2 (6 bases). The germline gives CDR1 MNHEY, CDR2 SVGAGI. The CDR3 totals 14 residues. V gave up 2 bases and J gave up 2 bases, with 10 bases separating them.

By its share, this clone is medium-sized. The rearrangement uses TRBV2 and TRBJ2-2; TRBD2 might be the D (6 bases). V lost 6 bases to trimming and J lost 9 bases, with 17 bases between them. CDR3 size: 14 residues. Germline V gene data show CDR1 as SNHLY and CDR2 as FYNNEI. CDR3 residues: CASSTGTGSWELFF. CDR3 nucleotides: TGTGCCAGCAGCACCGGGACTGGCTCCTGGGAGCTGTTTTTT.

The rearrangement uses TRBV7-2 and TRBJ2-3, with D perhaps matching TRBD2 (6 bases). V lost 1 base, J lost 1 base, and 9 bases lay in between. Germline assignment: CDR1 SGHTA and CDR2 FQGNSA. The CDR3 runs to 15 residues. The CDR3 region has the DNA TGTGCCAGCAGCTTAGTCGGCGGGGGCACAGATACGCAGTATTTT. Residues: CASSLVGGGTDTQYF.